This T cell receptor beta chain came from a study of Graves' ophthalmopathy and Graves' hyperthyroidism. CDR3 regions of TCR beta were amplified from RNA transcripts. HTBI primers were employed in first-round RT-PCR, then a second-round multiplex PCR followed. MiXCR, run by TCRdb on the multiplex PCR reads, gives a single entry per CDR3 protein. The sample records about 400,000 distinct CDR3 sequences, around 16% being singletons. The CDR3 consists of 11 residues. The V end was cut by 6 bases, the J end by 7 bases, with 10 bases between. Germline V CDR1 and CDR2: MDHEN, SYDVKM. Active ophthalmopathy (CAS at least 3, NOSPECS at least 4), lasting under 3 months. This clonotype was detected ten times or more.

The clonotype originates from a woman between 18 and 30 years old with Graves' ophthalmopathy. This chain links TRBV28 with TRBJ2-7; D is uncertain. The sample was peripheral blood. Here the CDR3 DNA reads TGTGCCAGCAGCTCCTTACGGGAGCAGTACTTC. The encoded protein is CASSSLREQYF.